This is a list of T cell receptor beta chains from one sample in a study of T cell responses to AZD1222 COVID-19 vaccine. The assay was immunoSEQ multiplex PCR, and TCRdb's table has in-frame clones only and misses some. The data contain 150,000 or so clones, about nine tenths of them singletons. Sequencing was performed on peripheral blood, taken on day 0 of AZD1222 vaccination. The receptors were sampled from an adult in good health. CDR3s include the opening cysteine and the closing phenylalanine or tryptophan. The D gene is left open where the match is weak. The size entry is marked missing in some rows and otherwise reads once, few, many or a size class.

clone_size j_call v_call d_call cdr3_nt cdr3_aa
. TRBJ2-7 TRBV4-1 . TGCGCCAGCAGCTGGGGAGCTTCATCCTACGAGCAGTACTTC CASSWGASSYEQYF
once TRBJ2-3 TRBV19 . TGTGCCAGTAGTAGCCGCCTTTTGCGGCAGTATTTT CASSSRLLRQYF
. TRBJ1-1 TRBV9 . TGTGCCAGCAGCGTAGCTGGCGAGAAAGGTACCGGGAACACTGAAGCTTTCTTT CASSVAGEKGTGNTEAFF
. TRBJ1-4 TRBV5-6 . TGTGCCAGCAGCATGGGTAATGAAAAACTGTTTTTT CASSMGNEKLFF
. TRBJ1-5 TRBV3-1/TRBV3-2 . TGTGCCAGCAGCCAAGACAGGGAACGGCCCCAGCATTTT CASSQDRERPQHF
. TRBJ1-6 TRBV6-6 . TGTGCCAGCAGTTTAAATCTACAGACGGGTTCACCCCTCCACTTT CASSLNLQTGSPLHF
. TRBJ1-2 TRBV3-1/TRBV3-2 . TGTGCCAGCAGCCAAGATCGCACGGACGGCTACACCTTC CASSQDRTDGYTF
once TRBJ1-2 TRBV7-9 . TGTGCCAGCAGCTTAGCGACTGCGCGTGGCTACACCTTC CASSLATARGYTF
. TRBJ1-5 TRBV5-8 . TGTGCCAGCAGCATCGGGACTCCCGTTTCCCAGCCCCAGCATTTT CASSIGTPVSQPQHF
. TRBJ1-1 TRBV29-1 . TGCAGCGCCCTGACGTTACCAAACACTGAAGCTTTCTTT CSALTLPNTEAFF
. TRBJ1-5 TRBV9 TRBD1 TGTGCCAGCAGCACCGGGACAGGCAATCAGCCCCAGCATTTT CASSTGTGNQPQHF
. TRBJ1-6 TRBV5-1 . TGCGCCAGCACGTCGGGACAAGGCTCACCCCTCCACTTT CASTSGQGSPLHF
. TRBJ1-2 TRBV6-1 . TGTGCCAGCAGTGAGGGGAGTGGCTACACCTTC CASSEGSGYTF
. TRBJ1-1 TRBV5-6 TRBD1 TGTGCCAGCAGCTTCCCGGGACAGGGGGCCTGGGACACTGAAGCTTTCTTT CASSFPGQGAWDTEAFF
few TRBJ1-1 TRBV11-2 . TGTGCCAGCAGCTTAGTGAGAGGGACCGGGGCTTTCTTT CASSLVRGTGAFF
. TRBJ2-5 TRBV7-3 . TGTGCCAGCAGCTTAACGGGGCCGGTGGAGACCCAGTACTTC CASSLTGPVETQYF
. TRBJ2-1 TRBV24-1 TRBD2 TGTGCCACCTCCGGGGGGGTGGCCTACAATGAGCAGTTCTTC CATSGGVAYNEQFF
. TRBJ1-1 TRBV2 . TGTGCCAGCAGTGAACGGGGGCTGAACACTGAAGCTTTCTTT CASSERGLNTEAFF
. TRBJ2-1 TRBV11-2 . TGTGCCAGCAGCTCCCTCCCGGGGCGGGGTACGTGGAATGAGCAGTTCTTC CASSSLPGRGTWNEQFF
. TRBJ2-1 TRBV7-2 . TGTGCCAGCAGCTTGGCGGGGGCTTCCTACAATGAGCAGTTCTTC CASSLAGASYNEQFF
. TRBJ1-5 TRBV4-1 . TGCGCCAGCAGCCAGCAGGGTTTGGAGGATCAGCCCCAGCATTTT CASSQQGLEDQPQHF
. TRBJ1-5 TRBV5-1 . TGCGCCAGCAGCTTGGCTCTAAGGAATGGAGGAGGCAATCAGCCCCAGCATTTT CASSLALRNGGGNQPQHF
. TRBJ1-6 TRBV14 . TGTGCCAGCAGCCAAGCTACCAGGAGTAATTCACCCCTCCACTTT CASSQATRSNSPLHF
once TRBJ1-3 TRBV19 . TGTGCCAGTAGTTCTTATGCAGGGAAGTTCTCTGGAAACACCATATATTTT CASSSYAGKFSGNTIYF
. TRBJ1-2 TRBV28 . TGTGCCAGCAGTTTGGGGCGGGCCTATGGCTACACCTTC CASSLGRAYGYTF
. TRBJ1-5 TRBV6-6 . TGTGCCAGCATGAGGTATAGCAATCAGCCCCAGCATTTT CASMRYSNQPQHF
few TRBJ2-1 TRBV5-1 TRBD1 TGCGCCAGCAGCCTTTCACCCTCGGGACAGATTTACAATGAGCAGTTCTTC CASSLSPSGQIYNEQFF
. TRBJ1-1 TRBV9 . TGTGCCAGCAGCGTTGCGGACACTGAAGCTTTCTTT CASSVADTEAFF
few TRBJ1-6 TRBV7-7 TRBD1 TGTGCTAGCAGCCCCGGGACAGGACTTAATTCACCCCTCCACTTT CASSPGTGLNSPLHF